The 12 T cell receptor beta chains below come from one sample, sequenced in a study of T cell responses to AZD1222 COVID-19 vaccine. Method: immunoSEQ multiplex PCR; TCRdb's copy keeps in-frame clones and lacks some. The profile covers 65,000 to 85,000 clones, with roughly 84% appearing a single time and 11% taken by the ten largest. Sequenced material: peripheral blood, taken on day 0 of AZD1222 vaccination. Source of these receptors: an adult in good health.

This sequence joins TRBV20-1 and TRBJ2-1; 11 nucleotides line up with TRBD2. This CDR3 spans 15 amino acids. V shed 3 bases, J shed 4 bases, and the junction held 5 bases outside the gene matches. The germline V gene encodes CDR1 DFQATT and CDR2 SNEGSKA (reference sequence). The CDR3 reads CSASGLAGIYNEQFF. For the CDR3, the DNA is TGCAGTGCTAGTGGACTAGCGGGCATTTACAATGAGCAGTTCTTC.

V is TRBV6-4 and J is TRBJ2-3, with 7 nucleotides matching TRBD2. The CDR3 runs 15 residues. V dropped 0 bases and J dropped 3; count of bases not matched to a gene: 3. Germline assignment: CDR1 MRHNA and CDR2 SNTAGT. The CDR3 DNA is TGTGCCAGCAGTGACTCGTCTAGCGGAACAGATACGCAGTATTTT. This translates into CASSDSSSGTDTQYF.

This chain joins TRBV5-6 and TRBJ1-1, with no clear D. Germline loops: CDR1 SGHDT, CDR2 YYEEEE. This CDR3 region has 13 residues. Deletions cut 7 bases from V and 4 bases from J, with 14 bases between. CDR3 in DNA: TGTGCCAGCGCCCGCTACTTCGGCACTGAAGCTTTCTTT. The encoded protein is CASARYFGTEAFF.

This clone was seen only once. In DNA, the CDR3 is TGTGCCAGCATTCGGGGGGCAGAGACCCAGTACTTC. It codes for CASIRGAETQYF. V usage is TRBV6-5 and J usage is TRBJ2-5, with a weak D call TRBD2 (7 bases). Germline-derived CDR1 and CDR2 are MNHEY and SVGAGI. This CDR3 spans 12 amino acids. Trimming removed 7 bases from V and 4 bases from J, with 10 bases in between.

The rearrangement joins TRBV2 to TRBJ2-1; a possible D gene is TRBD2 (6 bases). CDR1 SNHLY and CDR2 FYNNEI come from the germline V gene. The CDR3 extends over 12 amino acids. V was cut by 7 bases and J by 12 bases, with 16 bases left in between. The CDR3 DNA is TGTGCCAGCAATCTCGGGGAGGCCCCGCAGTTCTTC. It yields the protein CASNLGEAPQFF. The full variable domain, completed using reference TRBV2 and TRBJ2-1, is EPEVTQTPSHQVTQMGQEVILRCVPISNHLYFYWYRQILGQKVEFLVSFYNNEISEKSEIFDDQFSVERPDGSNFTLKIRSTKLEDSAMYFCASNLGEAPQFFGPGTRLTVL.

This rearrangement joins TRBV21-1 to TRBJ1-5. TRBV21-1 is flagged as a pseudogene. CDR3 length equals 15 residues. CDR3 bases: TGTGCCAGCAGCAATGGGGGTAAATCAGGCCAGCCCCAGCATTTT. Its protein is CASSNGGKSGQPQHF.

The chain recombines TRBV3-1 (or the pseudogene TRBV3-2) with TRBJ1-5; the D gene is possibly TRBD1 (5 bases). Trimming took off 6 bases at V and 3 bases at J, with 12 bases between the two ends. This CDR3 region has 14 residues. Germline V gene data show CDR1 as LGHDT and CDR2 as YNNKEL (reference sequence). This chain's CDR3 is CASSHDSFNQPQHF. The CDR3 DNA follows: TGTGCCAGCAGTCATGACAGTTTCAATCAGCCCCAGCATTTT.

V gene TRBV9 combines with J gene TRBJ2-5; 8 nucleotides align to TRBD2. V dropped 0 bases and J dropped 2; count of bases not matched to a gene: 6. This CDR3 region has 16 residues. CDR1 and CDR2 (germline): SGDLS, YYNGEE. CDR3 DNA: TGTGCCAGCAGCGTAGGGGCGGGGGGCTATCAAGAGACCCAGTACTTC. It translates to CASSVGAGGYQETQYF.

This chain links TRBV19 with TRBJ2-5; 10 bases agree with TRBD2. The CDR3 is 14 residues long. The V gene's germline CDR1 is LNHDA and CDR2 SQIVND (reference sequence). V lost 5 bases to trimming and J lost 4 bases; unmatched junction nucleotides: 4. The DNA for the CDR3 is TGTGCCAGTAGTCGAGCGGGGGGGACAGAGACCCAGTACTTC. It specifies CASSRAGGTETQYF.

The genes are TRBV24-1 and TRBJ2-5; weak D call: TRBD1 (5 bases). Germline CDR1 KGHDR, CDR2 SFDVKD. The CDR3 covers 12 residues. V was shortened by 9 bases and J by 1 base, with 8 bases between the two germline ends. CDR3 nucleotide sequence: TGTGCCACCCAAGACAGCCAAGAGACCCAGTACTTC. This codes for CATQDSQETQYF.

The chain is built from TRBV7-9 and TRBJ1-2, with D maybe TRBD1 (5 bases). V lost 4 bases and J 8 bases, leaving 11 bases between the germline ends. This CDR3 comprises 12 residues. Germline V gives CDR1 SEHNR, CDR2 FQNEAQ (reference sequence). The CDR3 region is CASSSDSLGYTF. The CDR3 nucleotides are TGTGCCAGCAGCTCCGACAGTTTAGGCTACACCTTC. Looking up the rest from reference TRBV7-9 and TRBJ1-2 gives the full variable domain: DTGVSQNPRHKITKRGQNVTFRCDPISEHNRLYWYRQTLGQGPEFLTYFQNEAQLEKSRLLSDRFSAERPKGSFSTLEIQRTEQGDSAMYLCASSSDSLGYTFGSGTRLTVV.

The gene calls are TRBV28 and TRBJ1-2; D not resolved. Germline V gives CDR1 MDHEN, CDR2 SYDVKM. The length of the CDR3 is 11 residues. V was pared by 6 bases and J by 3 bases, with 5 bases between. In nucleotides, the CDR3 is TGTGCCAGCAGCTCCGACTATGGCTACACCTTC. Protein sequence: CASSSDYGYTF.